The 26 T cell receptor beta chains reported below all come from one sample, sequenced in a study of OX40 agonist ivuxolimab in advanced cancers. Some clones are missing from TCRdb's copy, which holds only in-frame ones; the method was immunoSEQ multiplex PCR. Of around 95,000 clones listed, about 89% are singletons. The source material was CD4+ or CD8+ T cells sorted from blood, sampled in a trial of the OX40 agonist ivuxolimab. These receptors came from an adult with an advanced solid tumor such as melanoma, head and neck, liver or kidney cancer.

This clone occurred a few times. This sequence joins TRBV11-2 and TRBJ2-3, with TRBD1 identical over 8 bases. The CDR3 is made up of 17 amino acids. Germline CDR1 SGHAT, CDR2 FQNNGV. V shed 1 base and J 6 bases; nucleotides not matched to a gene: 12. The CDR3 DNA follows: TGTGCCAGCAGCTTAGCCCCTCCAGCCCACAGGGGGGATACGCAGTATTTT. It yields the protein CASSLAPPAHRGDTQYF.

The chain is built from TRBV5-1 and TRBJ1-6; no clear D. With 0 bases removed from V and 7 bases from J, the gap between germline ends came to 8 bases. CDR3 length: 14 amino acids. Germline-derived CDR1 and CDR2 are SGHRS and YFSETQ. Here the CDR3 reads CASSLAAGNSPLHF. CDR3 nucleotides: TGCGCCAGCAGCTTGGCGGCGGGGAATTCACCCCTCCACTTT.

This clone has just one count. The junction departs from germline at one end; a sequencing error may be responsible. This chain joins TRBV27 and TRBJ1-2; 7 nucleotides agree with TRBD1. This CDR3 comprises 15 residues. CDR1 and CDR2 (germline): MNHEY, SMNVEV (reference sequence). The CDR3 coding sequence is TGTGCCAGCAGTTCGGGACAGATCGGTGACTATCGCTACACCTTC. This codes for CASSSGQIGDYRYTF.

J is TRBJ2-4 and V is TRBV25-1; possibly TRBD2 for D (5 bases). The CDR3 spans 13 residues. Germline V gene lookup returns CDR1 MGHDK and CDR2 SYGVNS. V was cut by 5 bases and J by 9 bases, with 14 bases left in between. Here the CDR3 DNA reads TGTGCCAGCAGTTCTTGGGGAGCAAGCATTCAGTACTTC. Translated, it gives CASSSWGASIQYF.

The rearrangement uses TRBV5-1 and TRBJ1-4; D gene uncertain. The CDR3 runs to 15 residues. Germline V gene sequence: CDR1 SGHRS, CDR2 YFSETQ. The V and J ends lost 1 base and 4 bases respectively, with 11 bases between them. CDR3 sequence (DNA): TGCGCCAGCAGCTTGTATGGGTTAGGTAATGAAAAACTGTTTTTT. Protein: CASSLYGLGNEKLFF.

For this clone: The CDR3 carries no conserved terminal phenylalanine or tryptophan, so it likely arises from a read error. The chain combines TRBV5-1 with TRBJ1-2, with D tentatively TRBD1 (5 bases). CDR1 is SGHRS, CDR2 YFSETQ, per germline. The CDR3 is made up of 13 amino acids. Trimming shortened V by 4 bases and J by 3 bases, and 10 bases separated the two germline ends. CDR3 amino acids: CASSTTAHYGYTL. The CDR3 nucleotides read TGCGCCAGCAGCACGACAGCCCACTATGGCTACACCCTC.

This chain links TRBV27 with TRBJ2-7; TRBD1 matches 7 bases. The germline V gene encodes CDR1 MNHEY and CDR2 SMNVEV (reference sequence). Unmatched junction bases numbered 15, after V lost 6 bases and J lost 4 bases. This CDR3 has 16 residues. The CDR3 protein is CASSLLRTGTAYEQYF. The CDR3, as DNA: TGTGCCAGCAGCCTCCTGAGAACCGGGACAGCTTACGAGCAGTACTTC.

The rearrangement joins TRBV2 to TRBJ1-2; D call uncertain. The CDR3 is 13 residues long. Between the trimmed V and J ends, which lost 3 bases and 2 bases, there was a span of 7 bases. Germline V gives CDR1 SNHLY, CDR2 FYNNEI. The CDR3 sequence is CASSDLGNYGYTF. The CDR3 coding sequence is TGTGCCAGCAGTGATTTGGGAAACTATGGCTACACCTTC.

The chain links TRBV27 to TRBJ2-7, with TRBD2 identical over 7 bases. This CDR3 is 18 amino acids long. CDR1 and CDR2 (germline): MNHEY, SMNVEV (reference sequence). V shed 0 bases, J shed 3 bases, and the junction held 14 bases outside the gene matches. CDR3 loop: CASSLSILGPSGFYEQYF. The CDR3, as DNA: TGTGCCAGCAGTTTATCGATTTTGGGGCCTAGCGGCTTCTACGAGCAGTACTTC.

The V and J genes are TRBV5-4 and TRBJ2-7, with D unresolved. The CDR3 extends over 12 amino acids. Looked up from germline, CDR1 is SGHNT and CDR2 is YYREEE (reference sequence). Trimming cost V 0 bases and J 5 bases, with 6 bases left between them. The CDR3 nucleotides are TGTGCCAGCAGCTTGGACTGGGACGAGCAGTACTTC. Residues: CASSLDWDEQYF.

V usage is TRBV6-5 and J usage is TRBJ2-3; TRBD1 might be the D (6 bases). Looked up from germline, CDR1 is MNHEY and CDR2 is SVGAGI. This CDR3 contains 15 residues. Trimming left V 7 bases short and J 2 bases short, with 16 bases between. The CDR3, as DNA: TGTGCCAGCACGACAGGATGGTCACACACAGATACGCAGTATTTT. This sequence encodes CASTTGWSHTDTQYF.

The chain carries TRBV7-9 and TRBJ2-2; no clear D gene. Germline V gene data show CDR1 as SEHNR and CDR2 as FQNEAQ (reference sequence). V was trimmed by 5 bases and J by 6 bases, leaving 19 bases between them. The CDR3 covers 16 residues. The CDR3 here is CASSQRRTLRAGELFF. CDR3 nucleotides: TGTGCCAGCAGCCAGCGACGGACCCTCCGGGCCGGGGAGCTGTTTTTT. The variable domain in full, with the rest retrieved from reference TRBV7-9 and TRBJ2-2, is DTGVSQNPRHKITKRGQNVTFRCDPISEHNRLYWYRQTLGQGPEFLTYFQNEAQLEKSRLLSDRFSAERPKGSFSTLEIQRTEQGDSAMYLCASSQRRTLRAGELFFGEGSRLTVL.

This clone was counted between two and nine times. The chain employs TRBV27 and TRBJ2-7; TRBD1 aligns across 8 bases. Germline V gene lookup returns CDR1 MNHEY and CDR2 SMNVEV (reference sequence). There are 12 residues in the CDR3. After removal of 8 bases from V and 3 bases from J, the junction contained 3 bases not matched to a gene. The CDR3 DNA sequence: TGTGCCAGCGGCAGGGGGCTCTACGAGCAGTACTTC. It translates to CASGRGLYEQYF.

This sequence joins TRBV29-1 and TRBJ1-2; D gene uncertain. V gave up 5 bases and J gave up 5 bases, with 12 bases separating them. Germline lookup yields CDR1 SQVTM and CDR2 ANQGSEA. This CDR3 is built from 12 residues. The CDR3: CSVRAGVYGYTF. In DNA form, the CDR3 reads TGCAGCGTTCGAGCGGGTGTTTATGGCTACACCTTC.

The chain couples TRBV5-1 to TRBJ2-7; D may be TRBD1 (6 bases). Germline CDR1 and CDR2: SGHRS and YFSETQ. There are 15 residues in the CDR3. V was pared by 1 base and J by 0 bases, with 11 bases between. The chain's CDR3 is CASSLWTASSYEQYF. The CDR3 DNA is TGCGCCAGCAGCTTGTGGACAGCAAGCTCCTACGAGCAGTACTTC. The full variable domain, with the rest looked up from reference TRBV5-1 and TRBJ2-7, is KAGVTQTPRYLIKTRGQQVTLSCSPISGHRSVSWYQQTPGQGLQFLFEYFSETQRNKGNFPGRFSGRQFSNSRSEMNVSTLELGDSALYLCASSLWTASSYEQYFGPGTRLTVT.

The chain joins TRBV11-2 to TRBJ1-5; D is undetermined. V was pared by 1 base and J by 4 bases, with 5 bases between. Germline CDR1 is SGHAT and CDR2 is FQNNGV. There are 13 residues in the CDR3. The CDR3 sequence is CASSLAGNQPQHF. CDR3 in DNA: TGTGCCAGCAGCTTAGCCGGGAATCAGCCCCAGCATTTT.

V is TRBV19 and J is TRBJ1-5, with 11 bases matching TRBD1. Germline V gene data show CDR1 as LNHDA and CDR2 as SQIVND (reference sequence). CDR3 length: 15 residues. After removal of 4 bases from V and 9 bases from J, the junction contained 8 bases not matched to a gene. The CDR3 DNA sequence: TGTGCCAGTAGTACCTCGGGACAGGGGGATCGGCCCCAGCATTTT. Its translation is CASSTSGQGDRPQHF.

The J gene is TRBJ2-7, the V gene TRBV5-5; D is unclear. The length of the CDR3 is 14 residues. Germline V gives CDR1 SGHKS, CDR2 YYEKEE (reference sequence). Trimming pared 4 bases from V and 3 bases from J, leaving 14 bases between. The CDR3 DNA reads TGTGCCAGCAGCCCCCAGGCGCACCTCTACGAGCAGTACTTC. Encoded protein: CASSPQAHLYEQYF. Full variable domain (remainder filled in from reference TRBV5-5 and TRBJ2-7): DAGVTQSPTHLIKTRGQQVTLRCSPISGHKSVSWYQQVLGQGPQFIFQYYEKEERGRGNFPDRFSARQFPNYSSELNVNALLLGDSALYLCASSPQAHLYEQYFGPGTRLTVT.

The chain joins TRBV15 to TRBJ1-2, with D unclear. This CDR3 comprises 12 residues. Trimming took off 1 base at V and 7 bases at J, with 7 bases between the two ends. The germline V gene encodes CDR1 LNHNV and CDR2 YYDKDF (reference sequence). CDR3 amino acids: CATSRVDRGYTF. Written as DNA, the CDR3 is TGTGCCACCAGCAGAGTAGATCGTGGCTACACCTTC.

The V gene is TRBV19, the J gene TRBJ1-2, with D possibly TRBD1 on 5 matching bases. CDR3 length: 14 amino acids. Trimming shortened V by 4 bases and J by 5 bases, and 14 bases separated the two germline ends. Germline V CDR1 and CDR2: LNHDA, SQIVND (reference sequence). DNA of the CDR3: TGTGCCAGTAGTACGACCGGGACGATATATGGCTACACCTTC. Amino acid sequence: CASSTTGTIYGYTF. Complete variable domain (other parts from reference TRBV19 and TRBJ1-2): DGGITQSPKYLFRKEGQNVTLSCEQNLNHDAMYWYRQDPGQGLRLIYYSQIVNDFQKGDIAEGYSVSREKKESFPLTVTSAQKNPTAFYLCASSTTGTIYGYTFGSGTRLTVV.

CDR3 DNA: TGTGCCTGCAGGGAGAATGCCTTCGAGCAGTACTTC. Amino acid sequence: CACRENAFEQYF. The rearrangement links TRBV30 to TRBJ2-7; D assignment may be TRBD1 or TRBD2 (5 bases each). The V gene lost 6 bases and the J gene lost 6 bases, with 15 bases spanning the gap. The CDR3 is 12 residues long. Germline lookup yields CDR1 GTSNPN and CDR2 SVGIG (reference sequence).

V usage is TRBV27 and J usage is TRBJ2-7; D is uncertain. Germline V gene sequence: CDR1 MNHEY, CDR2 SMNVEV (reference sequence). The germline V and J ends were trimmed by 1 base and 6 bases, with 10 bases remaining between them. The CDR3 loop spans 13 amino acids. This CDR3 reads CASSLLGPSEQYF. CDR3 nucleotides: TGTGCCAGCAGTTTATTGGGTCCCTCCGAGCAGTACTTC.

V usage is TRBV30 and J usage is TRBJ2-7; D is uncertain. Germline CDR1 and CDR2: GTSNPN and SVGIG (reference sequence). Trimming shortened V by 1 base and J by 1 base, and 11 bases separated the two germline ends. CDR3 length: 14 residues. In DNA form, the CDR3 reads TGTGCCTGGAGTGCGAAACACGGGTCCTACGAGCAGTACTTC. Translation: CAWSAKHGSYEQYF.

The chain recombines TRBV6-6 with TRBJ2-7; no clear D gene. V lost 2 bases, J lost 1 base, and 6 bases lay in between. The CDR3 extends over 13 amino acids. CDR1 is MNHNY, CDR2 SVGAGI, per germline (reference sequence). In nucleotides, the CDR3 is TGTGCCAGCAGTTACCTGGAGTCCTACGAGCAGTACTTC. Translated, it gives CASSYLESYEQYF.

This rearrangement joins TRBV5-1 to TRBJ2-1; D uncertain. CDR3 length: 15 amino acids. Per the germline V gene, CDR1 is SGHRS and CDR2 is YFSETQ. V was pared by 0 bases and J by 9 bases, with 16 bases between. The CDR3 is CASSLASRNLGEQFF. CDR3 sequence (DNA): TGCGCCAGCAGCTTGGCGAGCAGAAACCTGGGTGAGCAGTTCTTC. Using reference TRBV5-1 and TRBJ2-1 for the parts outside the CDR3, the full variable domain is KAGVTQTPRYLIKTRGQQVTLSCSPISGHRSVSWYQQTPGQGLQFLFEYFSETQRNKGNFPGRFSGRQFSNSRSEMNVSTLELGDSALYLCASSLASRNLGEQFFGPGTRLTVL.

The chain couples TRBV5-1 to TRBJ1-3; D is uncertain. From germline, CDR1 is SGHRS and CDR2 YFSETQ. V lost 0 bases to trimming and J lost 4 bases, with 17 bases between them. The CDR3 covers 17 residues. The CDR3 loop reads CASSLEGSQLAGNTIYF. The CDR3 region has the DNA TGCGCCAGCAGCTTGGAAGGTAGCCAGTTGGCCGGAAACACCATATATTTT.